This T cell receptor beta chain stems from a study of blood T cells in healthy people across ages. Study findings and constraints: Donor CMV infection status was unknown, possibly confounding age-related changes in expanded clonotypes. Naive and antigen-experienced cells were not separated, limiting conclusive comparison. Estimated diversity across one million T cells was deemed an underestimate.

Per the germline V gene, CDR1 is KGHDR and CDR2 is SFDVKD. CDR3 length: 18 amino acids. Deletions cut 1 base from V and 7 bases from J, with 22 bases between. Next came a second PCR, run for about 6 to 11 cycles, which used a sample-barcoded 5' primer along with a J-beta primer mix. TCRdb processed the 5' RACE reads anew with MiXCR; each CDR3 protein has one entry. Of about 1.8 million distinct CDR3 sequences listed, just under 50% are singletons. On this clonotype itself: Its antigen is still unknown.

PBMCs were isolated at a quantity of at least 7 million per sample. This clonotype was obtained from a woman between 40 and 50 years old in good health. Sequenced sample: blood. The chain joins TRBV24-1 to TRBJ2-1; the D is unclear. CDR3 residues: CATSDFGPDRALGNEQFF. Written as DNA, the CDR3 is TGTGCCACCAGTGATTTTGGTCCGGACCGCGCTCTGGGGAATGAGCAGTTCTTC.